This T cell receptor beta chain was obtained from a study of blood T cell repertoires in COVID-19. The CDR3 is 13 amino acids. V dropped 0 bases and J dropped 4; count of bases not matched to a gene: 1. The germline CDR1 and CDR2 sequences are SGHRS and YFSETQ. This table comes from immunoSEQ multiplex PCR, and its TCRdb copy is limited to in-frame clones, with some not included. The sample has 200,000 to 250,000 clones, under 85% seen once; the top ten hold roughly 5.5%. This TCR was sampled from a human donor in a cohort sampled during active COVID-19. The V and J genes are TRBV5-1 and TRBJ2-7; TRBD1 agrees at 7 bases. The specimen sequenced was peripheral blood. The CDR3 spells CASSLARGYEQYF. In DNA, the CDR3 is TGCGCCAGCAGCTTGGCCAGGGGGTACGAGCAGTACTTC.